This T cell receptor beta chain was recovered during a study of cytomegalovirus exposure and HLA in healthy donors. Per the germline V gene, CDR1 is SGHRS and CDR2 is YFSETQ. The CDR3 totals 14 residues. The V and J ends lost 3 bases and 4 bases, in that order; junction bases with no gene match: 3. The sample holds one count of this clone. It was with 60 Vbeta and 13 Jbeta primers that the PCR ran. Sequencing used immunoSEQ multiplex PCR; TCRdb keeps in-frame clones, though not all of them. The table has about 150,000 clones, less than 85% seen once. Samples came from healthy bone marrow donors. The sequenced sample consisted of PBMCs. The TCR sequence derives from a woman aged 55-70 years in good health and CMV-seropositive. This chain connects TRBV5-1 to TRBJ1-4, with TRBD1 matching 7 bases. CDR3 protein: CASSSGTVNEKLFF. DNA for the CDR3: TGCGCCAGCAGCTCGGGGACAGTTAATGAAAAACTGTTTTTT.